This TCR beta chain emerged from a study of blood T cells in healthy people across ages. Whole-study findings and limits: With donor CMV status unknown, expanded clonotype changes were possibly confounded.

The germline V gene encodes CDR1 MDHEN and CDR2 SYDVKM. The CDR3 consists of 16 residues. As concerns this clonotype: Its antigen is currently unknown.

It was with a sample-barcoded 5' primer and a J-beta primer mix that a second PCR of about 6 to 12 cycles was run. TCRdb independently ran MiXCR on the 5' RACE reads; one entry per CDR3 protein. The top ten hold around 22% of the sample, which has under 950,000 distinct CDR3 sequences, 22% seen once. The rearrangement uses TRBV28 and TRBJ2-5; a possible D gene is TRBD2 (5 bases). TRBJ2-7 explains the end of the DNA better; the J call may be wrong. The sequenced material came from blood. The receptor comes from a man aged 65 to 85 in good health. The CDR3 reads CASSFYGRTPVTEQYF. The CDR3 DNA reads as TGTGCCAGCAGTTTTTACGGCCGGACTCCCGTAACCGAGCAGTACTTC.